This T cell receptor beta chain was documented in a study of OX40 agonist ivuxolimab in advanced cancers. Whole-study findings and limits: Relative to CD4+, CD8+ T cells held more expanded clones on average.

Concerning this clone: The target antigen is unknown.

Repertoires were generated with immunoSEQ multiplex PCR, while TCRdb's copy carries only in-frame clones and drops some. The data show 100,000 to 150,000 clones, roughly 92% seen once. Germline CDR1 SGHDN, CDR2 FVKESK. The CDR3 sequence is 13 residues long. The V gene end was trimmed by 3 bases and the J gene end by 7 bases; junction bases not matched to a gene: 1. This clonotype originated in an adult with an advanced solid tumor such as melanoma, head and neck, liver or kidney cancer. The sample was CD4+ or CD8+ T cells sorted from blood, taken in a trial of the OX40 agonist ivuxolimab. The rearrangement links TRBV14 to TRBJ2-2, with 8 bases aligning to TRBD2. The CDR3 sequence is CASSQSGSGELFF. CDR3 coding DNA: TGTGCCAGCAGCCAGAGCGGGAGCGGGGAGCTGTTTTTT.